A single sample is the source of the 27 T cell receptor beta chains below, sequenced in a study of T cell responses to AZD1222 COVID-19 vaccine. This table comes from immunoSEQ multiplex PCR, and its TCRdb copy is limited to in-frame clones, with some not included. The profile covers about 86,000 clones, with 89% appearing a single time and about 2% taken by the ten largest. The specimen was peripheral blood, collected on day 0 of AZD1222 vaccination. The receptors shown here come from an adult in good health.

The V call is TRBV15, the J call TRBJ2-3; 7 positions agree with TRBD1. The CDR3 spans 12 residues. Trimming cost V 1 base and J 11 bases; bases outside gene matches: 3. Germline CDR1 is LNHNV and CDR2 is YYDKDF (reference sequence). Written as DNA, the CDR3 is TGTGCCACCAGCAGAGGGGCAGGGGGGCAGTATTTT. Protein product: CATSRGAGGQYF.

J is TRBJ2-1 and V is TRBV6-4; D is undetermined. Per the germline V gene, CDR1 is MRHNA and CDR2 is SNTAGT. V was cut by 8 bases and J by 8 bases, with 13 bases left in between. This CDR3 region has 12 residues. The CDR3, as DNA: TGTGCCAGCTCGGGCCCCCGAGATGAGCAGTTCTTC. This codes for CASSGPRDEQFF.

The chain couples TRBV24-1 to TRBJ2-3, with 10 positions matching TRBD2. Germline V lookup: CDR1 KGHDR, CDR2 SFDVKD. Unmatched junction bases numbered 10, after V lost 5 bases and J lost 6 bases. This CDR3 is 16 amino acids long. In DNA form, the CDR3 reads TGTGCCACCAGTGGTTCTAGCGGGAGAGGCGCGGATACGCAGTATTTT. Protein sequence: CATSGSSGRGADTQYF.

Here the CDR3 DNA reads TGTGCCTGGAGTGTAATAACTAGCGGGATCAACAATGAGCAGTTCTTC. This gives the protein CAWSVITSGINNEQFF. The V gene is TRBV30, the J gene TRBJ2-1; 10 bases are shared with TRBD2. CDR1 and CDR2 from the germline V gene are GTSNPN and SVGIG (reference sequence). The CDR3 has 16 amino acids. The junction had 7 bases not matched to a gene; V was cut back by 0 bases and J by 5 bases.

This clone was seen only once. The chain combines TRBV7-6 with TRBJ2-1; 8 positions agree with TRBD2. Germline-derived CDR1 and CDR2 are SGHVS and FNYEAQ. CDR3 length: 15 residues. Losses at the gene ends were 2 bases for V and 6 bases for J; bases not matched to a gene: 6. CDR3 DNA: TGTGCCAGCAGCTTAACCGGGACTAGACCCAATGAGCAGTTCTTC. Its translation: CASSLTGTRPNEQFF.

The chain employs TRBV6-2 or TRBV6-3 and TRBJ1-4, with a tentative D call TRBD1 (5 bases). Between the trimmed V and J ends, which lost 1 base and 6 bases, there was a span of 9 bases. Germline CDR1 is MNHEY and CDR2 is SVGEGT. CDR3 size: 14 residues. Written as DNA, the CDR3 is TGTGCCAGCAGTTACTTACAGGCCGATGAAAAACTGTTTTTT. This sequence encodes CASSYLQADEKLFF.

The gene calls are TRBV2 and TRBJ2-1; no firm D call. This CDR3 has 11 residues. V lost 4 bases and J 10 bases, leaving 8 bases between the germline ends. The germline gives CDR1 SNHLY, CDR2 FYNNEI. The CDR3 DNA sequence: TGTGCCAGCAGTGTCTACGGGGAGCAGTTCTTC. Translation: CASSVYGEQFF.

The rearrangement uses TRBV6-5 and TRBJ2-7; 15 bases match TRBD2. The CDR3 runs to 14 residues. The germline V gene has CDR1 MNHEY and CDR2 SVGAGI. The V gene end was trimmed by 7 bases and the J gene end by 5 bases; junction bases not matched to a gene: 3. The CDR3 loop reads CASTGLAGGDEQYF. In nucleotides, the CDR3 is TGTGCCAGCACCGGACTAGCGGGAGGGGACGAGCAGTACTTC.

The chain joins TRBV27 to TRBJ2-1; no clear D. This CDR3 contains 15 residues. Per the germline V gene, CDR1 is MNHEY and CDR2 is SMNVEV (reference sequence). Deletions cut 6 bases from V and 0 bases from J, with 12 bases between. The CDR3 bases are TGTGCCAGCAGCACTGGCGGCCTCTCCTACAATGAGCAGTTCTTC. The encoded protein is CASSTGGLSYNEQFF.

The chain joins TRBV5-4 to TRBJ1-2; 7 bases agree with TRBD1. This CDR3 has 17 amino acids. From germline, CDR1 is SGHNT and CDR2 YYREEE (reference sequence). The junction had 8 bases not matched to a gene; V was cut back by 0 bases and J by 0 bases. Written as DNA, the CDR3 is TGTGCCAGCAGCTTGGGGCAGGGGGTCCTAGCTAACTATGGCTACACCTTC. Protein sequence: CASSLGQGVLANYGYTF.

The chain employs TRBV5-5 and TRBJ2-3; D gene unclear. Between the trimmed V and J ends, which lost 1 base and 0 bases, there was a span of 3 bases. Germline V lookup: CDR1 SGHKS, CDR2 YYEKEE (reference sequence). The CDR3 runs 13 residues. CDR3: CASSLKSTDTQYF. CDR3 bases: TGTGCCAGCAGCTTGAAAAGCACAGATACGCAGTATTTT. Looking up the rest from reference TRBV5-5 and TRBJ2-3 gives the full variable domain: DAGVTQSPTHLIKTRGQQVTLRCSPISGHKSVSWYQQVLGQGPQFIFQYYEKEERGRGNFPDRFSARQFPNYSSELNVNALLLGDSALYLCASSLKSTDTQYFGPGTRLTVL.

The genes are TRBV21-1 and TRBJ1-1; the table's D call TRBD1 went unverified against the DNA. TRBV21-1 constitutes a pseudogene. The CDR3 sequence is 15 residues long. The CDR3, as DNA: TGTGCCAGCAGCAAAAAAACCGGGACAAACACTGAAGCTTTCTTT. It is translated as CASSKKTGTNTEAFF.

The chain combines TRBV10-3 with TRBJ1-2, with D perhaps TRBD1 (5 bases). CDR1 and CDR2 (germline): ENHRY, SYGVKD. The CDR3 extends over 12 amino acids. V was shortened by 8 bases and J by 3 bases, with 10 bases between the two germline ends. CDR3 amino acids: CAIRDRDYGYTF. The CDR3 DNA follows: TGTGCCATCCGGGACCGTGACTATGGCTACACCTTC.

J is TRBJ2-4 and V is TRBV19; D might be TRBD1 or TRBD2, each matching 5 bases. The CDR3 consists of 16 residues. Germline CDR1 LNHDA, CDR2 SQIVND (reference sequence). V lost 7 bases, J lost 5 bases, and 21 bases lay in between. CDR3 DNA sequence: TGTGCCAGTAAAGGGGCCGGGGCTGCCCGCGAAAACATTCAGTACTTC. Protein: CASKGAGAARENIQYF.

The chain uses TRBV18 and TRBJ1-5; D is unresolved. Germline assignment: CDR1 KGHSH and CDR2 LQKENI. The CDR3 totals 15 residues. V was cut by 3 bases and J by 0 bases, with 9 bases left in between. CDR3 bases: TGTGCCAGCTCACCCAGAACTAATAGCAATCAGCCCCAGCATTTT. Encoded protein: CASSPRTNSNQPQHF.

The gene calls are TRBV29-1 and TRBJ2-1, with 9 positions matching TRBD2. V lost 5 bases to trimming and J lost 6 bases; unmatched junction nucleotides: 11. There are 15 residues in the CDR3. In germline, CDR1 is SQVTM, CDR2 ANQGSEA. This CDR3 reads CSVSQGLAGLNEQFF. In nucleotides, the CDR3 is TGCAGCGTTTCCCAAGGGCTAGCGGGGCTCAATGAGCAGTTCTTC.

Here the CDR3 reads CASSFQTVNTGELFF. In DNA form, the CDR3 reads TGTGCCAGCAGCTTTCAAACAGTCAACACCGGGGAGCTGTTTTTT. The chain joins TRBV7-2 to TRBJ2-2; D ambiguous. Germline CDR1 SGHTA, CDR2 FQGNSA. The CDR3 has 15 residues. The ends were cut back, 3 bases at V and 2 bases at J, with 10 bases in the middle.

The chain is built from TRBV4-3 and TRBJ2-7, with D tentatively TRBD1 (6 bases). V was shortened by 0 bases and J by 2 bases, with 8 bases between the two germline ends. There are 14 residues in the CDR3. Germline assignment: CDR1 LGHNA and CDR2 YSLEER. CDR3 loop: CASSQDTGTYEQYF. CDR3 bases: TGCGCCAGCAGCCAAGATACAGGGACCTACGAGCAGTACTTC.

This chain links TRBV5-1 with TRBJ1-6; no reliable D call. V lost 0 bases and J 10 bases, leaving 14 bases between the germline ends. The CDR3 spans 15 residues. Germline CDR1 is SGHRS and CDR2 is YFSETQ. Written as DNA, the CDR3 is TGCGCCAGCAGCTTGGGGCAGGCCCTTGGGTCACCCCTCCACTTT. As protein: CASSLGQALGSPLHF.

This sequence joins TRBV27 and TRBJ2-1, with no clear D. This CDR3 is built from 17 residues. The ends were cut back, 6 bases at V and 0 bases at J, with 18 bases in the middle. The germline gives CDR1 MNHEY, CDR2 SMNVEV (reference sequence). CDR3 residues: CASRPTLTLSSYNEQFF. The DNA for the CDR3 is TGTGCCAGCAGGCCGACCTTGACCTTAAGCTCCTACAATGAGCAGTTCTTC.

The rearrangement links TRBV20-1 to TRBJ2-3, with 10 bases aligning to TRBD2. Trimming at V came to 3 bases and at J to 1 base, leaving 7 bases not matched to a gene. The CDR3 has 16 amino acids. Germline CDR1 is DFQATT and CDR2 is SNEGSKA (reference sequence). In DNA, the CDR3 is TGCAGTGCTAGTGGACTAGCGGAAGGGGGCACAGATACGCAGTATTTT. This sequence encodes CSASGLAEGGTDTQYF.

This sequence joins TRBV5-1 and TRBJ2-7; D might be TRBD1 (5 bases). This CDR3 spans 15 amino acids. Per the germline V gene, CDR1 is SGHRS and CDR2 is YFSETQ. The V gene lost 0 bases and the J gene lost 3 bases, with 13 bases spanning the gap. DNA for the CDR3: TGCGCCAGCAGCTTGGATTCAGGGAAGGTCTACGAGCAGTACTTC. Protein sequence: CASSLDSGKVYEQYF.

The chain couples TRBV2 to TRBJ2-2; 8 nucleotides match TRBD1. The V gene's germline CDR1 is SNHLY and CDR2 FYNNEI. V lost 2 bases and J lost 5; bases outside the gene matches: 1. The CDR3 length is 14 residues. CDR3 nucleotides: TGTGCCAGCAGTGAATACAGGGGGACCGGGGAGCTGTTTTTT. This encodes CASSEYRGTGELFF.

The genes are TRBV6-2 or TRBV6-3 and TRBJ1-1; the match to TRBD1 covers 11 bases. This CDR3 comprises 17 residues. Germline V gene sequence: CDR1 MNHEY, CDR2 SVGEGT. Trimming removed 4 bases from V and 0 bases from J; junction bases left unmatched: 7. The CDR3 DNA is TGTGCCAGCAGTTCTATGCGGACAGGGGGCCTGAACACTGAAGCTTTCTTT. As protein: CASSSMRTGGLNTEAFF.

J is TRBJ1-1 and V is TRBV3-1 (or the pseudogene TRBV3-2); a weak D match, TRBD1 (5 bases). Trimming cost V 1 base and J 7 bases, with 16 bases left between them. Germline-derived CDR1 and CDR2 are LGHDT and YNNKEL (reference sequence). The CDR3 has 15 residues. The CDR3 reads CASSQAPAGGGEAFF. For the CDR3, the DNA is TGTGCCAGCAGCCAAGCGCCGGCCGGCGGGGGTGAAGCTTTCTTT.

This clone is a singleton in its sample. J is TRBJ2-7 and V is TRBV18; 8 nucleotides line up with TRBD1. With V trimmed by 6 bases and J by 3 bases, 10 bases remained unmatched. The CDR3 contains 15 residues. Germline assignment: CDR1 KGHSH and CDR2 LQKENI. The CDR3 nucleotides are TGTGCCAGCTCTCCTGGGACAGGAGACTACTACGAGCAGTACTTC. Translating gives CASSPGTGDYYEQYF.

This sequence joins TRBV7-2 and TRBJ2-1; 15 nucleotides match TRBD2. The germline V gene has CDR1 SGHTA and CDR2 FQGNSA. The length of the CDR3 is 17 residues. With 2 bases clipped from V and 7 bases from J, the junction kept 6 bases outside the gene matches. This chain's CDR3 is CASSLTPGLAGGNEQFF. The CDR3 DNA follows: TGTGCCAGCAGCTTAACCCCGGGACTAGCGGGGGGTAATGAGCAGTTCTTC.